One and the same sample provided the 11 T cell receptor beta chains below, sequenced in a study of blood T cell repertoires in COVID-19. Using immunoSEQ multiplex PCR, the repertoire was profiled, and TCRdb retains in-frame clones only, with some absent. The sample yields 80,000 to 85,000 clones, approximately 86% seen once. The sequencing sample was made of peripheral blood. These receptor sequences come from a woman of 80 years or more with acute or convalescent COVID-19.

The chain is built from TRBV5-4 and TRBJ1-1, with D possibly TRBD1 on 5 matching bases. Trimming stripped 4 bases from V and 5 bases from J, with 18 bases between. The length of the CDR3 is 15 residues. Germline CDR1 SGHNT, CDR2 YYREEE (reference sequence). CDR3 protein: CASSRVDMQGTEAFF. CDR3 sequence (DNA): TGTGCCAGCAGCCGTGTGGACATGCAAGGTACTGAAGCTTTCTTT.

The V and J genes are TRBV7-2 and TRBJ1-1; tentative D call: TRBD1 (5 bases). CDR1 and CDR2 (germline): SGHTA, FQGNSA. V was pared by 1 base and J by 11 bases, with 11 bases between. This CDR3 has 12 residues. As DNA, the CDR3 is TGTGCCAGCAGCTTAGGGCAGGGTGGGGCTTTCTTT. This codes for CASSLGQGGAFF.

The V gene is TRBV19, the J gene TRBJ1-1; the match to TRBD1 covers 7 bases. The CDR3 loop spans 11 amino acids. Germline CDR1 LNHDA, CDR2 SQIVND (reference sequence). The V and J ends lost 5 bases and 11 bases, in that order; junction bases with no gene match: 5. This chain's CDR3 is CASSRTGRAFF. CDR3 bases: TGTGCCAGTAGTCGGACAGGACGGGCTTTCTTT. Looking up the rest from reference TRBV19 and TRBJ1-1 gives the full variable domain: DGGITQSPKYLFRKEGQNVTLSCEQNLNHDAMYWYRQDPGQGLRLIYYSQIVNDFQKGDIAEGYSVSREKKESFPLTVTSAQKNPTAFYLCASSRTGRAFFGQGTRLTVV.

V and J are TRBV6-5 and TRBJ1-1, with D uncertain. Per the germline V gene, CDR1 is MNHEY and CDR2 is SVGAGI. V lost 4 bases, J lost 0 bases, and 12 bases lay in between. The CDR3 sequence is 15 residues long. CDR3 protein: CASSSGWVMNTEAFF. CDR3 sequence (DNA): TGTGCCAGCAGTTCCGGGTGGGTCATGAACACTGAAGCTTTCTTT.

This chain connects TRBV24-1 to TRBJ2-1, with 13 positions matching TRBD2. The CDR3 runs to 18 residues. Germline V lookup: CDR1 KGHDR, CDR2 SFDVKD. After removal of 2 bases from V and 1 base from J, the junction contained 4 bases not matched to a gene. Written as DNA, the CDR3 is TGTGCCACCAGTGATTCAGGGACTAGCGGGGCTTCCTACAATGAGCAGTTCTTC. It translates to CATSDSGTSGASYNEQFF.

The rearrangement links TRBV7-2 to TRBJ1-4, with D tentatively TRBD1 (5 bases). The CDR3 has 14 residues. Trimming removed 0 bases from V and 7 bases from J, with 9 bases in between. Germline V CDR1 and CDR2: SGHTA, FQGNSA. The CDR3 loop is CASSLAPGVEKLFF. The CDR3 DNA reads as TGTGCCAGCAGCTTAGCGCCGGGGGTTGAAAAACTGTTTTTT.

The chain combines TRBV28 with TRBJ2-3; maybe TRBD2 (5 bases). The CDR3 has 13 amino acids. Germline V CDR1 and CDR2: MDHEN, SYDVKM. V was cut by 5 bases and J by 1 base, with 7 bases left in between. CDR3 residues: CASSTGGTDTQYF. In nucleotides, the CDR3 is TGTGCCAGCAGTACCGGGGGCACAGATACGCAGTATTTT.

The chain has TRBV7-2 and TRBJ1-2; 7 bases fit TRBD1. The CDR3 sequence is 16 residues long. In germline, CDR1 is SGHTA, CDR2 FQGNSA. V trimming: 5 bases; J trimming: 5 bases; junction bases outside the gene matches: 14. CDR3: CASSQSATGTAYGYTF. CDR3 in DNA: TGTGCCAGCAGCCAATCCGCCACCGGGACAGCTTATGGCTACACCTTC.

CDR3: CASSLTTSGRNEQFF. DNA of the CDR3: TGTGCCAGCAGCTTAACGACTAGCGGGAGAAACGAGCAGTTCTTC. The rearrangement links TRBV7-2 to TRBJ2-1, with TRBD2 matching over 12 bases. The V gene end was trimmed by 2 bases and the J gene end by 10 bases; junction bases not matched to a gene: 6. Per the germline V gene, CDR1 is SGHTA and CDR2 is FQGNSA. The CDR3 contains 15 residues.

CDR3: CASSFQRTGSIYF. As DNA, the CDR3 is TGTGCCAGCAGTTTTCAGAGGACAGGCTCCATATATTTT. The chain combines TRBV28 with TRBJ1-3; 7 nucleotides line up with TRBD1. In germline, CDR1 is MDHEN, CDR2 SYDVKM. The CDR3 is made up of 13 amino acids. The V segment lost 3 bases and the J segment 11 bases; nucleotides outside the gene matches: 7.

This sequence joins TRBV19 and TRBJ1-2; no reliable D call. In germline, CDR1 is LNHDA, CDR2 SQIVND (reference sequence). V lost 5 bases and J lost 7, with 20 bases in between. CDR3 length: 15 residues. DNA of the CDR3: TGTGCCAGTAGTCCACGGGAGGCTTGGGGTCGTGGCTACACCTTC. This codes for CASSPREAWGRGYTF.